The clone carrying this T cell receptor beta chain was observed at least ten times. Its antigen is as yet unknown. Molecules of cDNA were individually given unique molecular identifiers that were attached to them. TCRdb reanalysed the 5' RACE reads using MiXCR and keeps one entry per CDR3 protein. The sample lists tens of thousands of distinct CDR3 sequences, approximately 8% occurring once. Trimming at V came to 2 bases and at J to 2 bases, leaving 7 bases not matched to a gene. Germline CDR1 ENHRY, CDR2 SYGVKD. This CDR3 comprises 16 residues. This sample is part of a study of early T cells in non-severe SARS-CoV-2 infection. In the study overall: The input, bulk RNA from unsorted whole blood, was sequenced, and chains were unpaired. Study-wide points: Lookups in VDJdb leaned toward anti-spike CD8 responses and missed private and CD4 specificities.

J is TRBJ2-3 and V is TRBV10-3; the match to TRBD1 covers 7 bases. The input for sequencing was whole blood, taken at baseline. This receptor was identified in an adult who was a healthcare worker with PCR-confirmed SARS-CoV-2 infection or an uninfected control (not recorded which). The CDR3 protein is CAISEASGGFTDTQYF. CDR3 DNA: TGTGCCATCAGTGAGGCCTCAGGGGGATTCACAGATACGCAGTATTTT.